The clone carrying this T cell receptor beta chain was observed once. With 60 Vbeta and 13 Jbeta primers, the PCR was carried out. Assay used: immunoSEQ multiplex PCR; TCRdb lists only in-frame clones, some missing. The profile covers about 130,000 clones, with around 78% appearing a single time and around 1.9% taken by the ten largest. Trimming stripped 0 bases from V and 1 base from J, with 10 bases between. The length of the CDR3 is 15 residues. Germline CDR1 is SGHDT and CDR2 is YYEEEE. The entry originates in a study of cytomegalovirus exposure and HLA in healthy donors. The sample comprised PBMCs. V gene TRBV5-6 combines with J gene TRBJ1-1; D may be TRBD1 (6 bases). The receptor comes from a woman between 45 and 65 years old in good health and CMV-seronegative. The CDR3 loop reads CASSLEGHKNTEAFF. The CDR3 bases are TGTGCCAGCAGCTTGGAGGGACACAAGAACACTGAAGCTTTCTTT.